A single T cell receptor (beta chain) is shown here with its context. The data were produced by immunoSEQ multiplex PCR, yet TCRdb's version contains in-frame clones alone and is incomplete. The table lists 150,000 or so clones, 93% of them singletons. These data originate in a study of control samples from healthy donors and cancer patients. This CDR3 is 16 amino acids long. The ends lost 4 bases at V and 0 bases at J; junction bases unmatched: 1. Germline V lookup: CDR1 MNHEY, CDR2 SVGAGI. The sequenced sample was blood. J is TRBJ2-6 and V is TRBV6-5, with TRBD1 matching over 9 bases. The sequence came from a woman between 55 and 75 years old in good health. CDR3: CASSSTGGSGANVLTF. CDR3 bases: TGTGCCAGCAGTTCGACAGGGGGCTCTGGGGCCAACGTCCTGACTTTC.